This TCR beta chain was identified during a study of Ad26.COV2.S vaccination and SARS-CoV-2 variants. Specified treatment: 19 received Ad26.COV2.S at low or high dose, single or two shots; about 5 received placebo; per-sample allocation not given. Following the first vaccine or placebo injection, samples were taken on day 63. Produced via immunoSEQ multiplex PCR; TCRdb's table is partial and in-frame only. The table has approximately 480,000 clones, roughly nine tenths seen once. The length of the CDR3 is 16 residues. Germline loops: CDR1 SGHRS, CDR2 YFSETQ. The V and J ends lost 5 bases and 0 bases respectively, with 15 bases between them.

Sequences were derived from peripheral blood, sampled in a trial of Ad26.COV2.S vaccine versus placebo. The rearrangement joins TRBV5-1 to TRBJ2-4, with D perhaps assigned TRBD1 or TRBD2 (5 bases each). This TCR was recovered from a person between 18 and 60 years old who received the Ad26.COV2.S COVID-19 vaccine or a placebo. Here the CDR3 reads CASRYGGDLAKNIQYF. CDR3 in DNA: TGCGCCAGCAGATATGGTGGGGACCTAGCCAAAAACATTCAGTACTTC.